The rows below give T cell receptor beta chains drawn from one sample of a study of blood T cell repertoires in COVID-19. The table came from immunoSEQ multiplex PCR; TCRdb's copy has only in-frame clones and leaves some out. Among about 44,000 clones listed, 84% were seen once. The sample taken for sequencing was peripheral blood. Source of these receptors: a human donor in a cohort sampled during active COVID-19. Both conserved end residues are part of each CDR3. D genes are given only for firm matches.

V	D	J	CDR3
TRBV28	-	TRBJ1-5	CASIEDWNQPQHF
TRBV7-8	-	TRBJ2-5	CASSSWATRTQETQYF
TRBV6-6	-	TRBJ1-5	CASSYGANNQPQHF
TRBV27	-	TRBJ1-6	CASGRALDNSPLHF
TRBV5-1	TRBD2	TRBJ2-5	CASSLDPAGAEETQYF
TRBV19	-	TRBJ2-1	CASSPSYNEQFF
TRBV28	TRBD2	TRBJ2-3	CASSSPGELQGLSGGSPDTQYF
TRBV11-1	TRBD2	TRBJ2-5	CASSRRLAGRQETQYF
TRBV5-6	TRBD1	TRBJ1-1	CASSLVQGGTEAFF
TRBV18	-	TRBJ1-1	CASSNRQMNTEAFF
TRBV2	-	TRBJ2-7	CASRQAYEQYF
TRBV19	-	TRBJ1-5	CASSIEQGNQPQHF
TRBV12-3/TRBV12-4	-	TRBJ2-5	CASSLRGQETQYF
TRBV7-2	-	TRBJ2-5	CASSSLRQFQETQYF
TRBV29-1	TRBD2	TRBJ2-2	CSVLKPGLAGGPSTGELFF
TRBV18	-	TRBJ2-4	CASSPLSGGALAKNIQYF
TRBV5-4	-	TRBJ1-3	CASSRENPAGNTIYF
TRBV12-2	-	TRBJ2-3	CAEPRARGTDTQYF
TRBV28	TRBD1	TRBJ1-5	CASSRTGENQPQHF
TRBV5-1	-	TRBJ2-5	CASSLAGYQETQYF
TRBV3-1/TRBV3-2	-	TRBJ2-2	CASGRRESNTGELFF
TRBV12-3/TRBV12-4	-	TRBJ1-1	CASSSTGNTEAFF